The TCR beta chain described here comes from a study of early T cells in non-severe SARS-CoV-2 infection. Germline V gene lookup returns CDR1 SGHNT and CDR2 YYREEE (reference sequence). This CDR3 has 15 residues. V shed 4 bases and J 2 bases; nucleotides not matched to a gene: 3. TCRdb passed the 5' RACE reads through MiXCR, listing each CDR3 protein once. This table has tens of thousands of distinct CDR3 sequences, less than 11% appearing once. There are many counts of this clonotype. Sample: whole blood. V and J are TRBV5-4 and TRBJ2-7; TRBD2 aligns across 13 bases. The sequence came from an adult who was a healthcare worker with PCR-confirmed SARS-CoV-2 infection or an uninfected control (not recorded which). CDR3 region: CASSGGTSGTYEQYF. CDR3 nucleotide sequence: TGTGCCAGCAGCGGGGGGACTAGCGGGACCTACGAGCAGTACTTC.